This paragraph covers one TCR beta chain sequence. The antigen it binds to is not known. Base qualities are not provided; no much larger clone lies one nucleotide away. The immunoSEQ Assay, which relies on bias-controlled multiplex PCR amplification of genomic DNA, was used to profile TCRbeta CDR3 regions. Turning to the authors' computational methods: To quantify the absolute abundance of each unique TCRbeta CDR3 region, the sequences were collapsed and filtered. Differential abundance was assessed using a binomial (Fisher-equivalent) model and a beta-binomial model in which time-dependent variance fitted from healthy donors was added. Clones with fewer than 5 combined templates were removed, and a clone was called differentially abundant if the clone's Benjamini-Hochberg FDR was below 0.01. The form v = (b*log(k)+a)^2 was used to model beta-binomial variance as a function of total template count across the two samples. The table was pulled from immuneACCESS by TCRdb, which kept in-frame rearrangements only. Such tables lose some clones; where checked, under half of the loss comes from unresolved V genes, and the rest has no known cause. V and J calls and clone size come straight from that table; D and trimming were deduced from the DNA. The sample includes some 78,000 clones, with about 83% observed a single time. The top ten clones comprise about 20% of the sample.

This sample is part of a study of identifying expanded T cells in peripheral blood (dated by TCRdb to between 2019 and 2020). Looking at the study overall: Technical replicates were generated by sequencing separate aliquots of the same genomic DNA pool, with four replicates compared pairwise.

The CDR3 starts with the cysteine, ends with the phenylalanine, and has 13 residues. CDR3 DNA only is kept here, 39 bases in frame from base 1. The germline V gene encodes CDR1 GTSNPN and CDR2 SVGIG (reference sequence). The V end loses 4 bases and the J end loses 0 bases, and a stretch of 9 bases separates them. Overall results and qualifications from the work: The binomial model flagged approximately 1.1 differentially abundant clones between technical replicates but 15 to 17 over around two weeks and under 25 over roughly 4 weeks. The authors expected that biological variance in healthy repertoires might rise further over much longer intervals, such as months to years. Across all healthy donors, variance in clone template counts between approximately two-week samples was found to increase significantly with total template count. Both the number of clones called differentially abundant and the false-positive rate were significantly reduced by the beta-binomial model across all healthy-donor time intervals.

No immune events such as infections were documented for the healthy donors during the collection period. Blood repertoires from healthy donors were used as a training cohort for calibrating time-dependent variance in a beta-binomial model of differential abundance of T-cell clones. The training cohort comprised about ten healthy donors, 3 female and 7 male. Donor ages ranged from 29 to 64 years, with an average of around 45 years. Whole blood from each healthy donor was obtained from a commercial supplier and was collected at three time points roughly 13 days apart. Genomic DNA was extracted from unsorted whole blood for immunosequencing.

The sequencing input was blood. The receptor was isolated from a person aged 18-70 years in good health. The receptor chain draws on TRBV30 and TRBJ2-5; the D segment could be TRBD1, given 5 matching bases. Read as DNA, the sequence is TGTGCCTGGACAGGGCAGTACCAAGAGACCCAGTACTTC. This codes for CAWTGQYQETQYF.